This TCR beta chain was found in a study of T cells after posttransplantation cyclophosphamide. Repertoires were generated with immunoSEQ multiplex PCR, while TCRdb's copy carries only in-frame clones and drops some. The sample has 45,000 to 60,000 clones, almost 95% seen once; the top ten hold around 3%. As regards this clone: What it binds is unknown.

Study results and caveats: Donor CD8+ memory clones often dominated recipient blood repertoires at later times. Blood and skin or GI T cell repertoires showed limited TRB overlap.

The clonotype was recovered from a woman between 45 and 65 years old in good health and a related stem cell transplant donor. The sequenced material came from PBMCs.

The CDR3 here is CASSSYSSGNTIYF. CDR3 sequence (DNA): TGTGCCAGCAGCTCCTACAGCTCTGGAAACACCATATATTTT. The J gene is TRBJ1-3, the V gene TRBV5-8; D unresolved. V gave up 3 bases and J gave up 0 bases, with 7 bases separating them. The germline gives CDR1 SGHTS, CDR2 YDEGEE. The CDR3 covers 14 residues. Full variable domain (missing parts from reference TRBV5-8 and TRBJ1-3): EAGVTQSPTHLIKTRGQQATLRCSPISGHTSVYWYQQALGLGLQFLLWYDEGEERNRGNFPPRFSGRQFPNYSSELNVNALELEDSALYLCASSSYSSGNTIYFGEGSWLTVV.